What follows are 14 T cell receptor beta chains derived from one specimen sequenced in a study of T cells after yellow fever vaccination. TCRdb re-called the 5' RACE reads through MiXCR, storing one row per CDR3 protein. The table includes just over 250,000 distinct CDR3 sequences, roughly 5.6% detected once. The specimen comprised CD4+ T cells sorted from PBMCs, sampled on the day of the yellow fever booster vaccination. Receptors originate from a man between 18 and 29 years old who received the YFV17D yellow fever vaccine.

This clonotype was recorded many times. The chain combines TRBV20-1 with TRBJ1-2; D not certain. Trimming took 4 bases from V and 6 from J, leaving 12 bases between them. The germline CDR1 and CDR2 sequences are DFQATT and SNEGSKA (reference sequence). The CDR3 has 12 amino acids. As DNA, the CDR3 is TGCAGTGCTACGACTGAAACCCATGGCTACACCTTC. Amino acids: CSATTETHGYTF.

This clonotype was recorded at least ten times. The J gene is TRBJ2-3, the V gene TRBV12-3 or TRBV12-4; 11 bases align to TRBD1. The CDR3 is 16 residues long. V trimming: 6 bases; J trimming: 0 bases; junction bases outside the gene matches: 5. CDR3 sequence: CASRSGTGGSTDTQYF. The CDR3 region has the DNA TGTGCCAGCAGATCCGGGACAGGGGGGAGCACAGATACGCAGTATTTT.

This clonotype was counted many times. The chain links TRBV20-1 to TRBJ2-2; D call uncertain. Germline CDR1 DFQATT, CDR2 SNEGSKA (reference sequence). CDR3 length: 13 residues. V was clipped by 4 bases and J by 2 bases, with 8 bases between them. In DNA, the CDR3 is TGCAGTGCTACCCGACCTAACACCGGGGAGCTGTTTTTT. Protein: CSATRPNTGELFF.

This clonotype was recorded at least ten times. The chain recombines TRBV5-1 with TRBJ2-5; no definite D call. Trimming shortened V by 0 bases and J by 1 base, and 7 bases separated the two germline ends. This CDR3 spans 14 amino acids. Germline loops: CDR1 SGHRS, CDR2 YFSETQ. CDR3 sequence reads: CASSLARLQETQYF. In nucleotides, the CDR3 is TGCGCCAGCAGCTTGGCGAGACTCCAAGAGACCCAGTACTTC.

This clonotype has a handful of counts. V is TRBV5-1 and J is TRBJ1-2; the match to TRBD1 covers 10 bases. After removal of 4 bases from V and 3 bases from J, the junction contained 9 bases not matched to a gene. The length of the CDR3 is 16 residues. Germline V CDR1 and CDR2: SGHRS, YFSETQ. The CDR3 loop is CASSNRQGAWDYGYTF. The DNA for the CDR3 is TGCGCCAGCAGCAACCGACAGGGGGCTTGGGACTATGGCTACACCTTC.

This chain links TRBV6-2 or TRBV6-3 with TRBJ1-5, with 8 positions matching TRBD1. Germline loops: CDR1 MNHEY, CDR2 SVGEGT. V gave up 4 bases and J gave up 6 bases; unmatched junction bases: 2. The CDR3 is 13 amino acids. The CDR3 sequence is CASSWTGLQPQHF. The CDR3 nucleotides read TGTGCCAGCAGTTGGACAGGGCTTCAGCCCCAGCATTTT.

In this sample, this clonotype turned up many times. The chain employs TRBV4-3 and TRBJ2-7; D call uncertain. This CDR3 has 15 residues. Germline lookup yields CDR1 LGHNA and CDR2 YSLEER. Trimming pared 3 bases from V and 2 bases from J, leaving 14 bases between. The CDR3, as DNA: TGCGCCAGCAGCCAGCAGGTCGGGTTAACCTACGAGCAGTACTTC. It specifies CASSQQVGLTYEQYF.

This clonotype was observed a few times. The chain employs TRBV15 and TRBJ1-3; TRBD1 matches at 7 bases. The CDR3 has 15 residues. V was clipped by 1 base and J by 6 bases; unmatched bases: 6. CDR1 and CDR2 (germline): LNHNV, YYDKDF (reference sequence). The CDR3 protein is CATSRGQGFINTIYF. CDR3 DNA: TGTGCCACCAGCAGAGGACAGGGTTTCATAAACACCATATATTTT. Supplemented by reference TRBV15 and TRBJ1-3, the full variable domain reads DAMVIQNPRYQVTQFGKPVTLSCSQTLNHNVMYWYQQKSSQAPKLLFHYYDKDFNNEADTPDNFQSRRPNTSFCFLDIRSPGLGDTAMYLCATSRGQGFINTIYFGEGSWLTVV.

The chain joins TRBV27 to TRBJ2-7, with TRBD1 identical over 7 bases. This CDR3 is built from 13 residues. V lost 5 bases to trimming and J lost 5 bases; unmatched junction nucleotides: 6. Germline V gene lookup returns CDR1 MNHEY and CDR2 SMNVEV (reference sequence). The CDR3 region has the DNA TGTGCCAGCAGTCACCCCCAGGGGGACGAGCAGTACTTC. It specifies CASSHPQGDEQYF.

This chain connects TRBV19 to TRBJ2-2, with D perhaps being TRBD1 or TRBD2 (5 bases each). Germline assignment: CDR1 LNHDA and CDR2 SQIVND (reference sequence). The CDR3 length is 16 residues. V was cut by 5 bases and J by 2 bases, with 15 bases left in between. The CDR3 coding sequence is TGTGCCAGTAGTCTAAAACTGGGGGAAAACACCGGGGAGCTGTTTTTT. It encodes CASSLKLGENTGELFF.

The J gene is TRBJ1-3, the V gene TRBV14; D is perhaps TRBD1 (5 bases). V was shortened by 7 bases and J by 0 bases, with 19 bases between the two germline ends. Germline V gene data show CDR1 as SGHDN and CDR2 as FVKESK. The CDR3 is 17 amino acids. The CDR3 loop is CASIKVPRQPSGNTIYF. CDR3 DNA sequence: TGTGCCAGCATCAAAGTTCCGAGACAGCCCTCTGGAAACACCATATATTTT.

This clonotype has a count of ten or more. This rearrangement joins TRBV6-2 or TRBV6-3 to TRBJ2-7; a weak D match, TRBD2 (6 bases). V dropped 8 bases and J dropped 4 bases, with 18 bases sitting between them. There are 14 residues in the CDR3. Germline CDR1 MNHEY, CDR2 SVGEGT. CDR3: CASRSGGAPYEQYF. For the CDR3, the DNA is TGTGCCAGCCGGTCCGGCGGGGCACCATACGAGCAGTACTTC.

This clonotype was detected ten times or more. The chain combines TRBV30 with TRBJ1-5; the D gene is possibly TRBD1 (6 bases). The length of the CDR3 is 15 residues. Germline loops: CDR1 GTSNPN, CDR2 SVGIG (reference sequence). The V end lost 2 bases, the J end lost 3 bases, and 14 bases lay between the germline ends. The CDR3 region has the DNA TGTGCCTGGAGTACAGATACAGGGCTCAATCAGCCCCAGCATTTT. Translating it yields CAWSTDTGLNQPQHF.

This clonotype was picked up many times. V usage is TRBV4-3 and J usage is TRBJ1-1, with D maybe TRBD1 (6 bases). The CDR3 spans 12 residues. Per the germline V gene, CDR1 is LGHNA and CDR2 is YSLEER. Trimming shortened V by 4 bases and J by 8 bases, and 11 bases separated the two germline ends. CDR3 sequence reads: CASSPLQGEAFF. The DNA of the CDR3 is TGCGCCAGCAGCCCACTACAGGGAGAAGCTTTCTTT.